The 20 T cell receptor beta chains below all came from one sample that was sequenced in a study of cytomegalovirus exposure and HLA in healthy donors (dated by TCRdb to the late 2010s). The protocol used for the library was the immunoSEQ multiplex PCR assay. TCRdb holds this immuneACCESS table with in-frame rearrangements only. Some clones are missing; in checked studies, unresolved V genes explain under half, and the rest has no known cause. Here the sample has some 170,000 clones; around 82% occur a single time. The ten largest clones add up to 9.5% to 13% of the sample. The sample was PBMCs. These TCRs come from a man aged 25-45 years in good health and CMV-seropositive.

The chain joins TRBV2 to TRBJ2-7; a weak D match, TRBD1 (6 bases). CDR3 size: 11 residues. In germline, CDR1 is SNHLY, CDR2 FYNNEI. V lost 6 bases and J lost 7, with 10 bases in between. In DNA, the CDR3 is TGTGCCAGCAGAGGAACAGGGGAGCAGTACTTC. It encodes CASRGTGEQYF.

The chain carries TRBV12-5 and TRBJ2-1; D is ambiguous. Germline assignment: CDR1 LGHNT and CDR2 FRNRAP. CDR3 size: 18 residues. The V end was cut by 1 base, the J end by 0 bases, with 16 bases between. CDR3 in amino acids: CASGLALVPGSSYNEQFF. CDR3 bases: TGTGCTAGTGGTTTGGCCCTCGTACCGGGTAGCTCCTACAATGAGCAGTTCTTC. Full variable domain (remainder filled in from reference TRBV12-5 and TRBJ2-1): DARVTQTPRHKVTEMGQEVTMRCQPILGHNTVFWYRQTMMQGLELLAYFRNRAPLDDSGMPKDRFSAEMPDATLATLKIQPSEPRDSAVYFCASGLALVPGSSYNEQFFGPGTRLTVL.

This clone was seen a single time. V and J are TRBV14 and TRBJ1-1; D unclear. The ends were cut back, 0 bases at V and 1 base at J, with 3 bases in the middle. Germline V CDR1 and CDR2: SGHDN, FVKESK. The CDR3 consists of 13 residues. In DNA form, the CDR3 reads TGTGCCAGCAGCCAAGAAGCGAACACTGAAGCTTTCTTT. Residues: CASSQEANTEAFF.

V is TRBV5-1 and J is TRBJ2-2; possibly TRBD1 for D (6 bases). V was shortened by 4 bases and J by 3 bases, with 16 bases between the two germline ends. The CDR3 is made up of 16 amino acids. Germline lookup yields CDR1 SGHRS and CDR2 YFSETQ. Here the CDR3 DNA reads TGCGCCAGCAGCCCCCAGGGGTTCGCGGACACCGGGGAGCTGTTTTTT. Translated: CASSPQGFADTGELFF.

The CDR3, as DNA: TGTGCCAGCAGCGAGACTGCATGGCGGGGGGGCAGAGATACGCAGTATTTT. It specifies CASSETAWRGGRDTQYF. The V and J genes are TRBV5-4 and TRBJ2-3; TRBD2 matches at 9 bases. The length of the CDR3 is 17 residues. J was trimmed by 5 bases and V by 4 bases; bases with no gene match: 14. Germline CDR1 and CDR2: SGHNT and YYREEE (reference sequence). Full variable domain (rest looked up from reference TRBV5-4 and TRBJ2-3): ETGVTQSPTHLIKTRGQQVTLRCSSQSGHNTVSWYQQALGQGPQFIFQYYREEENGRGNFPPRFSGLQFPNYSSELNVNALELDDSALYLCASSETAWRGGRDTQYFGPGTRLTVL.

The chain couples TRBV5-6 to TRBJ2-7, with TRBD2 matching over 7 bases. The V segment lost 4 bases and the J segment 0 bases; nucleotides outside the gene matches: 10. The CDR3 length is 16 residues. Germline CDR1 SGHDT, CDR2 YYEEEE. CDR3 nucleotide sequence: TGTGCCAGCAGCCCCTTGGCTAGCGGCAGCTCCTACGAGCAGTACTTC. Translation gives CASSPLASGSSYEQYF. The variable domain in full, completed from reference TRBV5-6 and TRBJ2-7, reads DAGVTQSPTHLIKTRGQQVTLRCSPKSGHDTVSWYQQALGQGPQFIFQYYEEEERQRGNFPDRFSGHQFPNYSSELNVNALLLGDSALYLCASSPLASGSSYEQYFGPGTRLTVT.

The CDR3 loop is CAWSTSGGWAETQYF. The CDR3 region has the DNA TGTGCCTGGAGTACCTCAGGGGGGTGGGCAGAGACCCAGTACTTC. V usage is TRBV30 and J usage is TRBJ2-5; D might be TRBD1 (7 bases). Trimming took off 2 bases at V and 4 bases at J, with 17 bases between the two ends. Germline CDR1 GTSNPN, CDR2 SVGIG (reference sequence). The CDR3 runs to 15 residues.

The chain carries TRBV9 and TRBJ2-2, with D unclear. This CDR3 contains 14 residues. Trimming took 5 bases from V and 1 from J, leaving 9 bases between them. The V gene's germline CDR1 is SGDLS and CDR2 YYNGEE. The CDR3 sequence is CASRHQRNTGELFF. The CDR3 DNA sequence: TGTGCCAGCAGACACCAGCGGAACACCGGGGAGCTGTTTTTT.

This clone was found a few times. The rearrangement joins TRBV5-1 to TRBJ2-2, with 8 bases aligning to TRBD2. J lost 5 bases, V lost 4 bases, and 4 bases had no gene match. The CDR3 extends over 14 amino acids. The germline CDR1 and CDR2 sequences are SGHRS and YFSETQ. In nucleotides, the CDR3 is TGCGCCAGCAGCCTATCGGGAGGGACCGGGGAGCTGTTTTTT. It encodes CASSLSGGTGELFF.

This rearrangement joins TRBV6-6 to TRBJ2-1; TRBD1 matches 9 bases. V gave up 6 bases and J gave up 7 bases; unmatched junction bases: 10. The CDR3 covers 15 residues. The germline gives CDR1 MNHNY, CDR2 SVGAGI (reference sequence). This CDR3 reads CASRPYRDRANEQFF. The DNA for the CDR3 is TGTGCCAGCAGACCCTACCGGGACAGGGCAAATGAGCAGTTCTTC.

In its sample, this clone was seen a few times. This chain connects TRBV29-1 to TRBJ2-1; 12 bases fit TRBD2. The CDR3 loop spans 14 amino acids. V gave up 7 bases and J gave up 7 bases; unmatched junction bases: 8. Germline-derived CDR1 and CDR2 are SQVTM and ANQGSEA. The CDR3 coding sequence is TGCAGCGCTCGGACTAGCGGGATAGCTAATGAGCAGTTCTTC. It encodes CSARTSGIANEQFF.

The sample holds a few counts of this clone. The genes are TRBV28 and TRBJ2-6; tentative D call: TRBD1 (5 bases). This CDR3 spans 15 amino acids. Trimming took off 1 base at V and 4 bases at J, with 8 bases between the two ends. The germline V gene encodes CDR1 MDHEN and CDR2 SYDVKM. For the CDR3, the DNA is TGTGCCAGCAGTTTATTGGCAGGGGGGGCCAACGTCCTGACTTTC. Amino acids: CASSLLAGGANVLTF.

The chain joins TRBV30 to TRBJ1-1; D is perhaps TRBD1 (5 bases). CDR1 and CDR2 from the germline V gene are GTSNPN and SVGIG (reference sequence). V was trimmed by 2 bases and J by 3 bases, leaving 19 bases between them. CDR3 size: 16 residues. As DNA, the CDR3 is TGTGCCTGGAGTCCTCTGGGACGGGAGGGCGACACTGAAGCTTTCTTT. It yields the protein CAWSPLGREGDTEAFF.

The chain has TRBV6-1 and TRBJ2-1; 7 nucleotides match TRBD2. The CDR3 is 15 residues long. In germline, CDR1 is MNHNS, CDR2 SASEGT. Trimming took 7 bases from V and 2 from J; bases not matched to a gene: 8. This CDR3 is CASTLLAETYNEQFF. The CDR3 DNA reads TGTGCCAGCACCCTCCTAGCGGAGACCTACAATGAGCAGTTCTTC.

This chain uses TRBV19 with TRBJ1-6; D is ambiguous. Germline CDR1 and CDR2: LNHDA and SQIVND (reference sequence). Trimming removed 3 bases from V and 7 bases from J, with 10 bases in between. The CDR3 runs to 14 residues. The CDR3 DNA sequence: TGTGCCAGTAGTATCGGGTCTGAGAATTCACCCCTCCACTTT. Translation gives CASSIGSENSPLHF.

A word on this clone: Additional DNA sequences in this sample encode the identical CDR3. V gene TRBV28 combines with J gene TRBJ2-7, with D perhaps TRBD1 (5 bases). The CDR3 is made up of 13 amino acids. The germline V gene encodes CDR1 MDHEN and CDR2 SYDVKM. V lost 5 bases to trimming and J lost 2 bases, with 10 bases between them. The CDR3 DNA is TGTGCCAGCAGTCGCGACAGCCCCTACGAGCAGTACTTC. Encoded protein: CASSRDSPYEQYF. The variable domain in full, completed from reference TRBV28 and TRBJ2-7, reads DVKVTQSSRYLVKRTGEKVFLECVQDMDHENMFWYRQDPGLGLRLIYFSYDVKMKEKGDIPEGYSVSREKKERFSLILESASTNQTSMYLCASSRDSPYEQYFGPGTRLTVT.

The rearrangement joins TRBV5-1 to TRBJ1-2, with 9 bases aligning to TRBD1. The CDR3 spans 14 residues. V gave up 4 bases and J gave up 7 bases; unmatched junction bases: 8. Germline CDR1 reads SGHRS; CDR2 reads YFSETQ. The CDR3 sequence: CASSARQGVGGYTF. The CDR3 nucleotides are TGCGCCAGCAGCGCACGACAGGGGGTCGGTGGCTACACCTTC.

This chain connects TRBV28 to TRBJ1-2, with a tentative D call TRBD1 (5 bases). The V gene lost 1 base and the J gene lost 4 bases, with 10 bases spanning the gap. CDR3 length: 14 residues. Germline V gene sequence: CDR1 MDHEN, CDR2 SYDVKM. CDR3 nucleotide sequence: TGTGCCAGCAGTTTATACGACAGTCTCTATGGCTACACCTTC. Residues: CASSLYDSLYGYTF.

Concerning this clone: No conserved phenylalanine or tryptophan ends this CDR3, so it is likely a read error. The DNA is omitted, as the CDR3 cannot be located on it reliably, and the CDR3 follows TCRdb's listing. This chain joins TRBV12-5 and TRBJ1-1; the listed D gene, TRBD1, was not tested against the DNA. Including both end residues, the CDR3 is 10 amino acids long. Germline V gives CDR1 LGHNT, CDR2 FRNRAP. The CDR3 sequence is CASGLVEGHR.

This chain links TRBV19 with TRBJ1-5, with 7 bases lining up with TRBD1. The J segment lost 4 bases and the V segment lost 11 bases, leaving 8 bases of the junction unmatched. The CDR3 spans 13 residues. Germline CDR1 reads LNHDA; CDR2 reads SQIVND (reference sequence). The CDR3 reads CASRGGQNQPQHF. The CDR3 DNA reads as TGTGCCTCCCGAGGGGGACAGAATCAGCCCCAGCATTTT.